The clone carrying this T cell receptor beta chain was counted a few times. Its antigen remains unknown. The V gene end was trimmed by 1 base and the J gene end by 7 bases; junction bases not matched to a gene: 3. This CDR3 region has 15 residues. cDNA libraries of TCR beta carried unique molecular identifiers. The source material, roughly 0.9 to 11 million T cells, gave rise to roughly 500,000 cDNA molecules. Each CDR3 protein gets one entry after TCRdb re-called the PCR reads with MiXCR. Among roughly 400,000 distinct CDR3 sequences, 30% to 45% were seen once, and the ten largest hold less than 8%. This specimen comes from a study of post-analysis software for immune sequencing data. Study at large: Multiple sclerosis in the patients followed relapsing-remitting, secondary progressive and progressive-relapsing courses. Study-wide results and limits: Batch-mates among the samples co-clustered strongly by F measure. Comparison with controls showed significantly lower normalized Chao1 diversity in multiple sclerosis patients. A handful of TRBV segments were significantly more frequent in patients than in controls. TRBV5-6, TRBV5-1 and TRBV20-1 were among these segments.

This TCR was recovered from a girl aged 2-10 years with multiple sclerosis. Sequenced: blood. V and J are TRBV12-3 or TRBV12-4 and TRBJ2-3; 12 bases align to TRBD2. The CDR3 DNA sequence: TGTGCCAGCAGTTTAGGACTAGCGGGGGAGAATACGCAGTATTTT. It is translated as CASSLGLAGENTQYF.